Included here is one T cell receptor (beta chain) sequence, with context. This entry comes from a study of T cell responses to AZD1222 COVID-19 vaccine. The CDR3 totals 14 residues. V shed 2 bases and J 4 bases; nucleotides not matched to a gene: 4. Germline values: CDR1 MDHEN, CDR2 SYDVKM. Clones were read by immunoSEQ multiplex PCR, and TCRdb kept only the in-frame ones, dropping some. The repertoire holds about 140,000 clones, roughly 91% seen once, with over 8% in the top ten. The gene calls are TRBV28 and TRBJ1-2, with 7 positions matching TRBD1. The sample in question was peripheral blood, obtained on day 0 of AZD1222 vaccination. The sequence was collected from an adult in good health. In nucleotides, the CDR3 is TGTGCCAGCAGTTTACCGGGACAGTCCTATGGCTACACCTTC. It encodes CASSLPGQSYGYTF.